This TCR beta chain was sequenced during a study of CD8+ T cells in alopecia areata. The study, taken as a whole, reports: More clonal than normal scalp was lesional scalp, particularly alopecia totalis/universalis.

After isolation, RNA underwent reverse transcription to generate cDNA as the sequencing template. This table comes from immunoSEQ multiplex PCR, and its TCRdb copy is limited to in-frame clones, with some not included. This table holds about 150,000 clones, roughly 50% found once. Regarding this clone: Its specificity is unknown.

The CDR3 is 15 residues long. The V end lost 0 bases, the J end lost 2 bases, and 10 bases lay between the germline ends. From germline, CDR1 is LNHNV and CDR2 YYDKDF (reference sequence). Sequencing was carried out using CD4+ T cells sorted from blood. The clonotype comes from a human donor in good health. The gene calls are TRBV15 and TRBJ1-1; tentatively, D is TRBD1 (6 bases). Written as DNA, the CDR3 is TGTGCCACCAGCAGAGATCCCGGGGGCAACACTGAAGCTTTCTTT. Its translation is CATSRDPGGNTEAFF.